This T cell receptor (beta chain) was sequenced for a study of cytomegalovirus exposure and HLA in healthy donors. Study as a whole: Earlier sequencing of around 190 million T cells yielded fewer than 140 million unique TCR beta sequences.

The germline CDR1 and CDR2 sequences are ENHRY and SYGVKD. The CDR3 spans 17 residues. Points on this clone: Its specificity is not known. The junction and the germline gene differ at one end; a read error may be behind it.

With 60 Vbeta and 13 Jbeta primers, the PCR was carried out. Assay used: immunoSEQ multiplex PCR; TCRdb lists only in-frame clones, some missing. The sample contains under 150,000 clones, around 84% of which appear only once. Findings and limits, study-wide: Analyzed later, association rates of TCRs varied across HLA loci, with DRB1 most and HLA-C fewest. Because they were indistinguishable, some V segments, including TRBV6-2 and TRBV6-3, were excluded. Roughly uniform depth of sequencing across donors was assumed in presence/absence analyses.

The clonotype originates from a boy under 10 years old in good health and CMV-seronegative. This chain links TRBV10-3 with TRBJ2-3; tentatively, D is TRBD1 (5 bases). Sequencing was performed on PBMCs. The CDR3 DNA sequence: TGTGCCATCGGTGAGTCTGGTGCGCAGGGCTTTGGAGATACGCAGTATTTT. Amino acid sequence: CAIGESGAQGFGDTQYF.